This T cell receptor beta chain comes out of a study of blood T cell repertoires in COVID-19. The data were produced by immunoSEQ multiplex PCR, yet TCRdb's version contains in-frame clones alone and is incomplete. Here the sample spans 95,000 or so clones, more than 80% being singletons. Germline V gene lookup returns CDR1 MDHEN and CDR2 SYDVKM. V lost 2 bases to trimming and J lost 5 bases, with 10 bases between them. CDR3 length equals 15 residues. The clonotype was recovered from a human donor in a cohort sampled during active COVID-19. Source material: peripheral blood. This sequence joins TRBV28 and TRBJ1-6, with D hard to call. This CDR3 reads CASSLGGGNNSPLHF. The CDR3, as DNA: TGTGCCAGCAGTTTAGGCGGTGGAAATAATTCACCCCTCCACTTT.